This T cell receptor beta chain was captured in a study of blood T cell repertoires in COVID-19. Study-wide context: The cDNA or gDNA used as material had been derived from T cells, B-cell-depleted T cells, or PBMCs.

Germline V lookup: CDR1 MNHEY, CDR2 SVGAGI. The CDR3 spans 15 residues. The junction had 7 bases not matched to a gene; V was cut back by 5 bases and J by 0 bases. TCRdb's copy holds only in-frame clones and misses some; the assay was immunoSEQ multiplex PCR. The data contain under 200,000 clones, 84% of them singletons. This clone was counted a single time. Cohorts were assigned according to the clinical history that participants reported. This TCR was recovered from a woman in her twenties or thirties who had been exposed to COVID-19. The V gene is TRBV6-5, the J gene TRBJ2-7; 7 nucleotides line up with TRBD2. Specimen: PBMCs or T cells enriched from blood (not recorded which). As DNA, the CDR3 is TGTGCCAGCAGTCCTAGGACTAGTCGCTCCTACGAGCAGTACTTC. The encoded protein is CASSPRTSRSYEQYF.